Listed below are T cell receptor beta chains from one sample, sequenced in a study of OX40 agonist ivuxolimab in advanced cancers. Using immunoSEQ multiplex PCR, the repertoire was profiled, and TCRdb retains in-frame clones only, with some absent. The table has roughly 34,000 clones, about 80% seen once. Sample: CD4+ or CD8+ T cells sorted from blood, taken in a trial of the OX40 agonist ivuxolimab. Source of these receptors: an adult with an advanced solid tumor such as melanoma, head and neck, liver or kidney cancer. Both conserved end residues are part of each CDR3. A D gene is named only where the DNA matches it firmly. Clone size is not always given. Where it is, it says once, few, many or a class for expanded clones.

cdr3_aa | clone_size | j_call | d_call | v_call
CASSSKSGYTF | . | TRBJ1-2 | . | TRBV6-6
CASSQDRTVYYGYTF | few | TRBJ1-2 | . | TRBV4-1
CASSLDPTSYEQYF | few | TRBJ2-7 | . | TRBV5-4
CASSLDRAGETQYF | once | TRBJ2-5 | TRBD1 | TRBV11-2
CASSDTVGQGTTGANVLTF | . | TRBJ2-6 | TRBD1 | TRBV6-1
CASSLSGAYEQYF | . | TRBJ2-7 | . | TRBV7-2
CASSLDKYTQYF | . | TRBJ2-3 | . | TRBV6-5
CASSLGVLANTGELFF | . | TRBJ2-2 | . | TRBV7-6
CASSASTALTYEQYF | . | TRBJ2-7 | . | TRBV2
CASKTGGKTQPQHF | . | TRBJ1-5 | TRBD1 | TRBV28
CASSNGQGVYTEAFF | . | TRBJ1-1 | TRBD1 | TRBV6-6
CASSVDTIYGYTF | . | TRBJ1-2 | . | TRBV5-1
CASSATARPSPLHF | . | TRBJ1-6 | . | TRBV6-1
CASSFGTDTYEQYF | . | TRBJ2-7 | . | TRBV7-2
CASSLGFMSGLAGVGNEQFF | . | TRBJ2-1 | TRBD2 | TRBV5-1
CASSGDAVFGGHGYTF | . | TRBJ1-2 | . | TRBV11-2
CAWSASGRMGYGYTF | once | TRBJ1-2 | . | TRBV30
CAWGSGGAETQYF | . | TRBJ2-5 | TRBD2 | TRBV30
CASRNRFNYGYTF | once | TRBJ1-2 | . | TRBV25-1
CSVVTGSGTEAFF | . | TRBJ1-1 | TRBD1 | TRBV29-1
CASSLFGVNTEAFF | . | TRBJ1-1 | . | TRBV11-2
CASSEGPYAGNTIYF | . | TRBJ1-3 | . | TRBV6-1
CASSQVGGPSGANVLTF | . | TRBJ2-6 | . | TRBV4-1
CASSLSGTGGLDTQYF | . | TRBJ2-3 | TRBD1 | TRBV6-5